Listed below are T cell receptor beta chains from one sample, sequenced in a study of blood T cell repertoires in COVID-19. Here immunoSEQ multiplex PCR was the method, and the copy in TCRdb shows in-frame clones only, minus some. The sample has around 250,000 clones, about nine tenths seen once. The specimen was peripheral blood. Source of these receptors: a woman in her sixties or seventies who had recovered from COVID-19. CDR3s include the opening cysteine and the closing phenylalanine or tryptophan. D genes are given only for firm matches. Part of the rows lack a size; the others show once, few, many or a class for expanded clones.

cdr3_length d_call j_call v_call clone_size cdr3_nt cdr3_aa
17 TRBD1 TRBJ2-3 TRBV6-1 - TGTGCCAGCAGTAAAGACAGGGGAAGTACTAGCACAGATACGCAGTATTTT CASSKDRGSTSTDTQYF
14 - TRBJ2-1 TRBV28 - TGTGCCAGCGGAATACCTGCGATCAGGGATGAGCAGTTCTTC CASGIPAIRDEQFF
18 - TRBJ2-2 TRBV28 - TGTGCCAGCAGTGGCCGATTGGGGTCGAGGGAATGGGCCGGGGAGCTGTTTTTT CASSGRLGSREWAGELFF
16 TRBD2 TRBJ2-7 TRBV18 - TGTGCCAGCTCACCTCTACTAGCGGGGGCAACCTACGAGCAGTACTTC CASSPLLAGATYEQYF
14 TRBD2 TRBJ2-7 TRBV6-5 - TGTGCCAGCAGGGGGGGGGACTTCTCCTACGAGCAGTACTTC CASRGGDFSYEQYF
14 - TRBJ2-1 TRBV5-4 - TGTGCCAGCAGCTTGGACGCGGGGGCGGATGAGCAGTTCTTC CASSLDAGADEQFF
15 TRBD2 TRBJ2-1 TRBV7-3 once TGTGCCAGCAGCTTATACGGGACTAGGAACAATGAGCAGTTCTTC CASSLYGTRNNEQFF
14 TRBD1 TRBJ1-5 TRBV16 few TGTGCCAGCAGCCCCGGACAGGGACGCCAGCCCCAGCATTTT CASSPGQGRQPQHF
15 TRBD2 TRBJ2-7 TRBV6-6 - TGTGCCAGCAGTTACAATAGCGGGGGGGCTATCGAGCAGTACTTC CASSYNSGGAIEQYF
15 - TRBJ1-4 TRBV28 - TGTGCCAGCAGTTTCTCACAGACAACTAATGAAAAACTGTTTTTT CASSFSQTTNEKLFF
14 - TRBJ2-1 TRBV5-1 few TGCGCCAGCACAAGAGAAGGGGGTTACAATGAGCAGTTCTTC CASTREGGYNEQFF
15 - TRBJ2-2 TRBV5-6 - TGTGCCAGCAGCGTCGGGGGAGGGAACACCGGGGAGCTGTTTTTT CASSVGGGNTGELFF
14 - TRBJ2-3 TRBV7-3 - TGTGCCAGCAGCTCGAGACTGGGCACAGATACGCAGTATTTT CASSSRLGTDTQYF
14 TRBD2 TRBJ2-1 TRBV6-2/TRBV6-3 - TGTGCCAGCAGTTCTAGCGGGGGGGCCGATGAGCAGTTCTTC CASSSSGGADEQFF
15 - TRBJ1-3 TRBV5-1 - TGCGCCAGCAGCTGGGGGAGGGCGGCTGGAAACACCATATATTTT CASSWGRAAGNTIYF
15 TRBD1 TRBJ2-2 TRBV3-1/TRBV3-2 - TGTGCCAGCAGGAGGTACACAGGGGTCACCGGGGAGCTGTTTTTT CASRRYTGVTGELFF
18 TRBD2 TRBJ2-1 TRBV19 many TGTGCCAGTAGTACCAGGGACATGGGAGGACTAGCGGATACCGAGCAGTTCTTC CASSTRDMGGLADTEQFF
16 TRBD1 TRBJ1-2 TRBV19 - TGTGCCAGTAGTCTCTACCGGACAGGGGATAACTATGGCTACACCTTC CASSLYRTGDNYGYTF
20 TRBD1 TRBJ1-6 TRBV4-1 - TGCGCCAGCAGCCAAGATAAGGGACAGGGGGCGAACGGCCGTCTTTCACCCCTCCACTTT CASSQDKGQGANGRLSPLHF
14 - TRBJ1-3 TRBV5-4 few TGTGCCAGCAGCTTTGGGCAGGGAAGAAACACCATATATTTT CASSFGQGRNTIYF
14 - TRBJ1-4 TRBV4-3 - TGCGCCAGCAGCCTGAGAGGGTGGAATGAAAAACTGTTTTTT CASSLRGWNEKLFF
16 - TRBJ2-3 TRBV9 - TGTGCCAGCAGCGCCCGGGGGAGTTTTCCCGCAGATACGCAGTATTTT CASSARGSFPADTQYF
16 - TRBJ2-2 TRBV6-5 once TGTGCCAGCAGTTACGAGGGGGGGCCCAACACCGGGGAGCTGTTTTTT CASSYEGGPNTGELFF
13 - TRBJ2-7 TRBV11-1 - TGTGCCAGCAGCCCCTTGAGAAGCTACGAGCAGTACTTC CASSPLRSYEQYF
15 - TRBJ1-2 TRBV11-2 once TGTGCCAGCAGCTTAGAACTGGGCCAACTCTATGGCTACACCTTC CASSLELGQLYGYTF
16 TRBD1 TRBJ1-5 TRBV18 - TGTGCCAGCTCACAAGGGACAGGGGCCTACAATCAGCCCCAGCATTTT CASSQGTGAYNQPQHF
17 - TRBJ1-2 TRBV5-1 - TGCGCCAGCAGCTATACAGGGAAGTGGTATGGATTCTATGGCTACACCTTC CASSYTGKWYGFYGYTF
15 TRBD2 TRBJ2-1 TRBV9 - TGTGCCAGCAGCCCCCTAGCGGGGGGGCCCAATGAGCAGTTCTTC CASSPLAGGPNEQFF
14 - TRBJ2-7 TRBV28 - TGTGCCAGCAGTTTTACGGACGGGGCCTACGAGCAGTACTTC CASSFTDGAYEQYF
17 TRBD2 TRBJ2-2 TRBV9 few TGTGCCAGCAGGTCTACTAGCGGGGGTTCGAACACCGGGGAGCTGTTTTTT CASRSTSGGSNTGELFF
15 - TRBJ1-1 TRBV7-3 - TGTGCCAGCAGCTTATTTCCGGGGGAGAACACTGAAGCTTTCTTT CASSLFPGENTEAFF
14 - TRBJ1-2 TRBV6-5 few TGTGCCACTCGGGATAATGAAGGGAGTGAGGGCTACACCTTC CATRDNEGSEGYTF
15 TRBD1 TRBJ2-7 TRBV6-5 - TGTGCCAGCAGTTACTCCGGGACAGACTTTAACGAGCAGTACTTC CASSYSGTDFNEQYF
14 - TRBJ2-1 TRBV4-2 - TGTGCCAGCAGCCGACCGGGGGTTGGCCATGAGCAGTTCTTC CASSRPGVGHEQFF